The 13 T cell receptor beta chains listed next were all sequenced from one sample in a study of immune characterization of retroperitoneal liposarcoma. From the PCR reads, TCRdb called clonotypes with MiXCR, one entry per CDR3 protein. The sample consists of about 2,900 distinct CDR3 sequences, over 40% of them appearing once. Sequencing was carried out using tumor tissue. These receptors were collected from a male donor with retroperitoneal liposarcoma.

The chain links TRBV6-1 to TRBJ1-1; 7 positions agree with TRBD1. Per the germline V gene, CDR1 is MNHNS and CDR2 is SASEGT. V lost 5 bases to trimming and J lost 3 bases; unmatched junction nucleotides: 12. The CDR3 loop spans 16 amino acids. The CDR3 here is CASSCLPGGKDTEAFF. As DNA, the CDR3 is TGTGCCAGCAGTTGCCTACCAGGGGGAAAGGACACTGAAGCTTTCTTT.

In this sample, this clonotype turned up once. Germline is not matched at one junction end, which may reflect a read error. The V call is TRBV12-3 or TRBV12-4, the J call TRBJ2-1, with D hard to call. The CDR3 consists of 14 residues. CDR3 amino acids: CASSLNGRGSEQDF. The DNA for the CDR3 is TGTGCCAGCAGTTTAAACGGCCGAGGCAGTGAGCAGGACTTC.

The V gene is TRBV20-1, the J gene TRBJ2-5; tentatively, D is TRBD1 or TRBD2 (5 bases each). The germline gives CDR1 DFQATT, CDR2 SNEGSKA (reference sequence). This CDR3 has 13 amino acids. V lost 7 bases and J 11 bases, leaving 23 bases between the germline ends. CDR3 amino acids: CSVPGRNYNEQYF. The CDR3 DNA is TGCAGTGTACCGGGACGCAACTACAATGAGCAGTACTTC.

The gene calls are TRBV27 and TRBJ2-5, with 9 bases aligning to TRBD2. The J call is uncertain, as TRBJ2-7 better fits the DNA end. The CDR3 consists of 13 residues. The germline gives CDR1 MNHEY, CDR2 SMNVEV (reference sequence). The CDR3 loop is CASSQGLASEQYF. In DNA, the CDR3 is TGTGCCAGCAGTCAGGGACTAGCTAGCGAGCAGTACTTC.

The chain is built from TRBV19 and TRBJ2-1; 7 positions match TRBD2. The ends lost 2 bases at V and 4 bases at J; junction bases unmatched: 8. Per the germline V gene, CDR1 is LNHDA and CDR2 is SQIVND (reference sequence). The CDR3 covers 16 residues. The CDR3 DNA sequence: TGTGCCAGTAGTATAATTAGGGCTAGCGGTTACAATGAGCAGTTCTTC. This sequence encodes CASSIIRASGYNEQFF.

The chain carries TRBV7-2 and TRBJ2-3, with D hard to call. CDR3 length equals 15 residues. The germline V gene encodes CDR1 SGHTA and CDR2 FQGNSA. Trimming cost V 1 base and J 0 bases, with 8 bases left between them. As DNA, the CDR3 is TGTGCCAGCAGCTTAGGACATCCTAGCACAGATACGCAGTATTTT. Its translation: CASSLGHPSTDTQYF.

The V call is TRBV6-5, the J call TRBJ2-3; 7 nucleotides match TRBD1. The CDR3 extends over 15 amino acids. Germline CDR1 is MNHEY and CDR2 is SVGAGI. V lost 4 bases to trimming and J lost 0 bases; unmatched junction nucleotides: 4. The CDR3 DNA reads TGTGCCAGCAGTTCCAGGGGGTTTAGCACAGATACGCAGTATTTT. Amino acid sequence: CASSSRGFSTDTQYF.

This clonotype was counted only a few times. The chain combines TRBV7-2 with TRBJ2-2, with D perhaps matching TRBD1 (5 bases). The CDR3 consists of 14 residues. Germline CDR1 reads SGHTA; CDR2 reads FQGNSA. Trimming stripped 5 bases from V and 4 bases from J, with 11 bases between. The CDR3 sequence: CASSAARGTGELFF. DNA for the CDR3: TGTGCCAGCAGCGCCGCTAGGGGCACCGGGGAGCTGTTTTTT.

V gene TRBV7-2 combines with J gene TRBJ2-5, with 10 bases that match TRBD1. Losses at the gene ends were 2 bases for V and 2 bases for J; bases not matched to a gene: 2. The CDR3 is 15 residues long. The germline CDR1 and CDR2 sequences are SGHTA and FQGNSA. CDR3 sequence (DNA): TGTGCCAGCAGCTTATGGGGACAGGGGCAAGAGACCCAGTACTTC. It specifies CASSLWGQGQETQYF.

The chain recombines TRBV7-6 with TRBJ2-5; the match to TRBD2 covers 14 bases. With V trimmed by 4 bases and J by 2 bases, 9 bases remained unmatched. The CDR3 extends over 18 amino acids. From germline, CDR1 is SGHVS and CDR2 FNYEAQ. CDR3 nucleotide sequence: TGTGCCAGCAGCTCAAAGGGGACTAGCGGGGGATATCAAGAGACCCAGTACTTC. Translation gives CASSSKGTSGGYQETQYF. The full variable domain, rest sourced from reference TRBV7-6 and TRBJ2-5, is GAGVSQSPRYKVTKRGQDVALRCDPISGHVSLYWYRQALGQGPEFLTYFNYEAQQDKSGLPNDRFSAERPEGSISTLTIQRTEQRDSAMYRCASSSKGTSGGYQETQYFGPGTRLLVL.

This clonotype is medium-sized by share. The chain recombines TRBV6-1 with TRBJ2-1; 11 bases line up with TRBD2. V was pared by 11 bases and J by 3 bases, with 3 bases of the junction left unmatched. CDR3 size: 13 residues. Germline CDR1 and CDR2: MNHNS and SASEGT. This CDR3 reads CACLAGGYNEQFF. The CDR3 DNA is TGTGCCTGCCTAGCGGGAGGCTACAATGAGCAGTTCTTC.

In its sample, this clonotype ranks as medium-sized. A read error may account for a junction end that differs from germline. V usage is TRBV4-1 and J usage is TRBJ2-1; 10 nucleotides line up with TRBD2. This CDR3 region has 15 residues. From germline, CDR1 is MGHRA and CDR2 YSYEKL. The CDR3: CASNQLLAGYNEQFF. The CDR3 coding sequence is TGCGCCAGCAACCAATTACTAGCGGGGTACAATGAGCAGTTCTTC.

The rearrangement joins TRBV6-1 to TRBJ2-5; D is perhaps TRBD1 or TRBD2 (6 bases each). Trimming removed 6 bases at V and 4 bases at J, with 12 bases between. Germline CDR1 reads MNHNS; CDR2 reads SASEGT. This CDR3 contains 13 residues. DNA for the CDR3: TGTGCCAGCAGAAAGGGGGGAGGAGAGACCCAGTACTTC. Its protein product is CASRKGGGETQYF.